This TCR beta chain was sequenced for a study of CD8 T cells in ankylosing spondylitis. TCRdb re-called the 5' RACE reads through MiXCR, storing one row per CDR3 protein. The sample records 50,000 to 65,000 distinct CDR3 sequences, 7.4% being singletons. Trimming took 5 bases from V and 5 from J, leaving 16 bases between them. The CDR3 is made up of 15 amino acids. Germline values: CDR1 SGHTA, CDR2 FQGNSA. This clonotype came up many times. The sequence came from a female donor with ankylosing spondylitis or in good health (not recorded which). The chain joins TRBV7-2 to TRBJ1-5, with D unclear. The sample comprised blood, either unsorted or a sorted T cell fraction (not recorded which). The CDR3 loop is CASSPQTTMDQPQHF. CDR3 in DNA: TGTGCCAGCAGCCCTCAGACGACAATGGATCAGCCCCAGCATTTT.